One sample yielded the 31 T cell receptor beta chains listed below, sequenced in a study of vaccination and CD4 T cells after COVID-19. Indicated treatment: approximately 11-day PBMC culture with coronavirus spike peptide pools or control peptides (ViraFEST assay). Antigen specificity for these receptors is unknown. The Oncomine TCR Beta short-read assay sequenced DNA from cultured CD4+ T cells. In TCRdb, the PCR reads were re-called with MiXCR into one record per CDR3 protein. The sample carries 15,000 to 20,000 distinct CDR3 sequences, roughly 60% recorded once. Sample: CD4+ T cells from blood, cultured in vitro, taken before SARS-CoV-2 vaccination. These receptors were collected from a human donor who had recovered from COVID-19.

This clonotype was observed a few times. V usage is TRBV20-1 and J usage is TRBJ1-4; D not certain. Germline CDR1 is DFQATT and CDR2 is SNEGSKA (reference sequence). V dropped 0 bases and J dropped 5 bases, with 13 bases sitting between them. The CDR3 length is 15 residues. The CDR3 nucleotides read TGCAGTGCTAGAGAATCTGGCCAGATCAATGAAAAACTGTTTTTT. Protein: CSARESGQINEKLFF.

This clonotype appeared a single time. The chain links TRBV24-1 to TRBJ2-7; D unresolved. Germline CDR1 and CDR2: KGHDR and SFDVKD. The CDR3 consists of 13 residues. V lost 0 bases and J lost 2, with 4 bases in between. Written as DNA, the CDR3 is TGTGCCACCAGTGATTTGGGGACCTACGAGCAGTACTTC. Protein product: CATSDLGTYEQYF.

There are a few counts of this clonotype. The chain combines TRBV20-1 with TRBJ1-1, with a possible D match to TRBD1 (5 bases). The germline CDR1 and CDR2 sequences are DFQATT and SNEGSKA (reference sequence). The CDR3 length is 11 residues. CDR3 in amino acids: CGVWGGTEAFF. CDR3 DNA sequence: TGCGGGGTATGGGGGGGCACTGAAGCTTTCTTT.

The rearrangement joins TRBV18 to TRBJ1-6; D might be TRBD1 (6 bases). The CDR3 is 17 amino acids. CDR1 KGHSH and CDR2 LQKENI come from the germline V gene. Between the trimmed V and J ends, which lost 3 bases and 5 bases, there was a span of 17 bases. The CDR3 sequence: CASSPQGHLIHNSPLHF. In DNA, the CDR3 is TGTGCCAGCTCACCGCAGGGACACTTGATTCATAATTCACCCCTCCACTTT.

The rearrangement links TRBV10-3 to TRBJ1-2; D gene unclear. With 5 bases removed from V and 2 bases from J, the gap between germline ends came to 9 bases. CDR3 size: 13 residues. Germline V gives CDR1 ENHRY, CDR2 SYGVKD. The CDR3 DNA reads as TGTGCCATCAGTCAGAATCACAACTATGGCTACACCTTC. It specifies CAISQNHNYGYTF.

This chain joins TRBV15 and TRBJ1-1; D is unresolved. V was shortened by 0 bases and J by 10 bases, with 9 bases between the two germline ends. Germline-derived CDR1 and CDR2 are LNHNV and YYDKDF (reference sequence). This CDR3 has 12 amino acids. The CDR3 is CATSRDGWLAFF. The CDR3 region has the DNA TGTGCCACCAGCAGAGATGGCTGGCTAGCTTTCTTT.

The chain has TRBV7-2 and TRBJ1-5; D not resolved. With 1 base removed from V and 2 bases from J, the gap between germline ends came to 12 bases. CDR3 size: 16 residues. CDR1 is SGHTA and CDR2 is FQGNSA in the germline V gene. CDR3: CASSLEALWGNQPQHF. CDR3 bases: TGTGCCAGCAGCTTAGAAGCTCTCTGGGGCAATCAGCCCCAGCATTTT.

The genes are TRBV6-1 and TRBJ2-5; 9 nucleotides match TRBD1. Per germline, CDR1 MNHNS and CDR2 SASEGT. The CDR3 contains 14 residues. With 6 bases clipped from V and 4 bases from J, the junction kept 6 bases outside the gene matches. CDR3 bases: TGTGCCAGCAGGATAACAGGGGGCGCAGAGACCCAGTACTTC. Translating gives CASRITGGAETQYF.

CDR3 in amino acids: CASSEVRGRATGELFF. In DNA form, the CDR3 reads TGTGCCAGCAGTGAGGTTCGTGGGAGGGCCACCGGGGAGCTGTTTTTT. The chain combines TRBV2 with TRBJ2-2; 7 positions match TRBD2. In germline, CDR1 is SNHLY, CDR2 FYNNEI. The junction had 8 bases not matched to a gene; V was cut back by 3 bases and J by 4 bases. CDR3 length equals 16 residues.

The genes are TRBV20-1 and TRBJ2-7, with D perhaps matching TRBD1 or TRBD2 (6 bases each). Between the trimmed V and J ends, which lost 2 bases and 5 bases, there was a span of 16 bases. This CDR3 is 14 amino acids long. Germline CDR1 and CDR2: DFQATT and SNEGSKA (reference sequence). CDR3 protein: CSARRGAPPHEQYF. The DNA of the CDR3 is TGCAGTGCTAGAAGGGGGGCACCCCCCCACGAGCAGTACTTC.

This clonotype was recorded a few times. V gene TRBV7-9 combines with J gene TRBJ2-3; TRBD2 matches at 9 bases. The trim removed 5 bases at V and 3 bases at J, leaving 3 bases unmatched. CDR1 is SEHNR, CDR2 FQNEAQ, per germline (reference sequence). The CDR3 totals 14 residues. The DNA for the CDR3 is TGTGCCAGCAGCGACAGCGGGAGGACAGATACGCAGTATTTT. Amino acid sequence: CASSDSGRTDTQYF.

A single count supports this clonotype. The rearrangement uses TRBV7-8 and TRBJ2-3; 10 bases line up with TRBD2. The CDR3 spans 16 residues. Germline trimming cut 7 bases from V and 4 bases from J; bases unmatched to any gene: 11. Germline V gene lookup returns CDR1 SGHVS and CDR2 FQNEAQ. The CDR3 is CASNNLGLANADTQYF. The CDR3 coding sequence is TGTGCCAGCAACAATTTGGGACTAGCGAATGCAGATACGCAGTATTTT. The entire variable domain, with the rest obtained from reference TRBV7-8 and TRBJ2-3, is as follows: GAGVSQSPRYKVAKRGQDVALRCDPISGHVSLFWYQQALGQGPEFLTYFQNEAQLDKSGLPSDRFFAERPEGSVSTLKIQRTQQEDSAVYLCASNNLGLANADTQYFGPGTRLTVL.

The chain has TRBV7-2 and TRBJ2-1; 10 nucleotides line up with TRBD2. This CDR3 comprises 19 residues. CDR1 is SGHTA, CDR2 FQGNSA, per germline. V gave up 6 bases and J gave up 0 bases; unmatched junction bases: 14. The chain's CDR3 is CASRGTSANSKSSYNEQFF. The CDR3 region has the DNA TGTGCCAGCAGGGGGACTAGCGCTAATTCTAAAAGCTCCTACAATGAGCAGTTCTTC.

V usage is TRBV18 and J usage is TRBJ1-1; D not resolved. Germline CDR1 is KGHSH and CDR2 is LQKENI. V was shortened by 2 bases and J by 5 bases, with 15 bases between the two germline ends. The CDR3 is made up of 15 amino acids. CDR3 loop: CASSPRTPAGTEAFF. In nucleotides, the CDR3 is TGTGCCAGCTCACCAAGGACCCCGGCGGGGACTGAAGCTTTCTTT.

V usage is TRBV7-9 and J usage is TRBJ2-5; D gene uncertain. The CDR3 length is 13 residues. Trimming removed 5 bases from V and 5 bases from J, with 12 bases in between. CDR1 and CDR2 (germline): SEHNR, FQNEAQ (reference sequence). CDR3 in amino acids: CASSPLSIETQYF. Here the CDR3 DNA reads TGTGCCAGCAGCCCCTTATCTATTGAGACCCAGTACTTC.

The V and J genes are TRBV20-1 and TRBJ2-7, with 9 bases identical to TRBD1. With 4 bases clipped from V and 4 bases from J, the junction kept 8 bases outside the gene matches. There are 14 residues in the CDR3. In germline, CDR1 is DFQATT, CDR2 SNEGSKA (reference sequence). The CDR3 sequence is CSAKSGTGLYEQYF. In nucleotides, the CDR3 is TGCAGTGCTAAATCGGGGACAGGGTTGTACGAGCAGTACTTC.

The rearrangement links TRBV15 to TRBJ1-1; D is perhaps TRBD1 (6 bases). Looked up from germline, CDR1 is LNHNV and CDR2 is YYDKDF (reference sequence). Between the trimmed V and J ends, which lost 0 bases and 4 bases, there was a span of 9 bases. The CDR3 sequence is 14 residues long. CDR3 sequence reads: CATSREAGATEAFF. CDR3 bases: TGTGCCACCAGCAGAGAAGCAGGGGCCACTGAAGCTTTCTTT.

The chain carries TRBV5-8 and TRBJ2-1, with D unresolved. The ends were cut back, 4 bases at V and 3 bases at J, with 5 bases in the middle. CDR3 length: 12 amino acids. The germline V gene encodes CDR1 SGHTS and CDR2 YDEGEE. CDR3 in amino acids: CASSRGYNEQFF. For the CDR3, the DNA is TGTGCCAGCAGCCGTGGCTACAATGAGCAGTTCTTC.

The chain carries TRBV7-9 and TRBJ2-5, with D possibly TRBD2 on 5 matching bases. CDR3 size: 14 residues. Per the germline V gene, CDR1 is SEHNR and CDR2 is FQNEAQ (reference sequence). The V gene lost 1 base and the J gene lost 7 bases, with 13 bases spanning the gap. CDR3 DNA sequence: TGTGCCAGCAGCTTAGTACCGGACGGAGGGACCCAGTACTTC. It is translated as CASSLVPDGGTQYF.

This clonotype was found a few times. The chain recombines TRBV27 with TRBJ1-5; 9 positions match TRBD1. CDR1 and CDR2 (germline): MNHEY, SMNVEV (reference sequence). J gave up 0 bases and V 6 bases, and 3 bases lay outside the gene matches. This CDR3 spans 15 amino acids. This CDR3 is CASRVQGASNQPQHF. The CDR3 DNA sequence: TGTGCCAGCAGAGTACAGGGGGCTAGCAATCAGCCCCAGCATTTT.

The chain employs TRBV20-1 and TRBJ2-3; D may correspond to TRBD1 or TRBD2 (5 bases each). CDR3 length: 15 amino acids. Trimming took 6 bases from V and 1 from J, leaving 17 bases between them. Germline V gene sequence: CDR1 DFQATT, CDR2 SNEGSKA (reference sequence). The CDR3 DNA follows: TGCAGTGCAACTGCCGGGACGCCGGGCACAGATACGCAGTATTTT. It codes for CSATAGTPGTDTQYF.

The chain combines TRBV20-1 with TRBJ2-3, with 8 bases identical to TRBD2. Looked up from germline, CDR1 is DFQATT and CDR2 is SNEGSKA (reference sequence). V lost 3 bases and J lost 3; bases outside the gene matches: 8. CDR3 length equals 15 residues. The CDR3 reads CSASKRELVTDTQYF. The CDR3 bases are TGCAGTGCTAGTAAGCGGGAGTTGGTGACAGATACGCAGTATTTT.

This chain joins TRBV30 and TRBJ2-1; 11 bases are shared with TRBD2. The CDR3 covers 15 residues. Germline V gene data show CDR1 as GTSNPN and CDR2 as SVGIG (reference sequence). The ends lost 2 bases at V and 7 bases at J; junction bases unmatched: 7. The CDR3 sequence is CAWSKLAGVVNEQFF. The DNA for the CDR3 is TGTGCCTGGAGTAAACTAGCGGGAGTGGTGAATGAGCAGTTCTTC.

The rearrangement uses TRBV20-1 and TRBJ2-7; 7 positions match TRBD1. With 2 bases clipped from V and 4 bases from J, the junction kept 11 bases outside the gene matches. Germline V gene data show CDR1 as DFQATT and CDR2 as SNEGSKA (reference sequence). The CDR3 is 15 amino acids. CDR3 region: CSARIPGRGSYEQYF. The CDR3, as DNA: TGCAGTGCTAGAATCCCCGGCAGGGGGTCTTACGAGCAGTACTTC.

V usage is TRBV4-1 and J usage is TRBJ1-6; no definite D call. V lost 3 bases and J lost 8, with 20 bases in between. The germline gives CDR1 MGHRA, CDR2 YSYEKL. The CDR3 spans 17 residues. The CDR3, as DNA: TGCGCCAGCAGCCAGATAAATTTGTTCTCATCGGATTCACCCCTCCACTTT. Amino acid sequence: CASSQINLFSSDSPLHF.

This clonotype was seen a handful of times. The chain is built from TRBV30 and TRBJ2-7, with 8 bases fitting TRBD1. The CDR3 consists of 12 residues. With 1 base clipped from V and 5 bases from J, the junction kept 1 base outside the gene matches. Germline lookup yields CDR1 GTSNPN and CDR2 SVGIG (reference sequence). The CDR3 region has the DNA TGTGCCTGGAGTGCGACAGGGGACGAGCAGTACTTC. It specifies CAWSATGDEQYF.

This chain uses TRBV28 with TRBJ2-7; D is uncertain. The CDR3 spans 17 residues. Trimming stripped 3 bases from V and 5 bases from J, with 23 bases between. Germline CDR1 and CDR2: MDHEN and SYDVKM. CDR3 coding DNA: TGTGCCAGCAGTTTGCCTAGTACTCATCGGAGTATCCACGAGCAGTACTTC. This codes for CASSLPSTHRSIHEQYF.

There are a few counts of this clonotype. This sequence joins TRBV6-5 and TRBJ1-2; 9 bases map to TRBD1. The trim removed 2 bases at V and 4 bases at J, leaving 8 bases unmatched. This CDR3 is 16 amino acids long. Germline loops: CDR1 MNHEY, CDR2 SVGAGI. The CDR3 loop is CASSYGGTGPSYGYTF. In nucleotides, the CDR3 is TGTGCCAGCAGTTACGGGGGGACAGGGCCTAGCTATGGCTACACCTTC.

This clonotype showed up just a few times. The CDR3 region has the DNA TGCAGTGCTAGAGAGTCAGAAGGTCAGCCCCAGCATTTT. Translated: CSARESEGQPQHF. The rearrangement joins TRBV20-1 to TRBJ1-5, with no clear D. This CDR3 is built from 13 residues. V dropped 0 bases and J dropped 6 bases, with 9 bases sitting between them. Germline CDR1 is DFQATT and CDR2 is SNEGSKA (reference sequence).

The rearrangement joins TRBV20-1 to TRBJ2-1; TRBD2 matches 9 bases. The CDR3 sequence is 14 residues long. CDR1 is DFQATT, CDR2 SNEGSKA, per germline (reference sequence). V trimming: 6 bases; J trimming: 4 bases; junction bases outside the gene matches: 7. CDR3 amino acids: CSAVAGVGYNEQFF. The CDR3 coding sequence is TGCAGTGCCGTAGCGGGAGTAGGATACAATGAGCAGTTCTTC.

On this clonotype itself: Mismatch with germline at one junction end may stem from a read error. CDR3 amino acids: CASRLEVQNTEAFF. CDR3 DNA sequence: TGTGCCAGCAGGTTAGAGGTCCAGAACACTGAAGCTTTCTTT. The rearrangement joins TRBV7-9 to TRBJ1-1; D is unresolved. Germline V gives CDR1 SEHNR, CDR2 FQNEAQ (reference sequence). The CDR3 has 14 residues.